These 25 T cell receptor beta chains originate from one sample sequenced in a study of blood T cells in healthy people across ages. The second PCR ran about 6 to 11 cycles with a sample-barcoded 5' primer and J-beta primers. TCRdb re-called the 5' RACE reads with MiXCR, one entry per CDR3 protein. This sample has around 800,000 distinct CDR3 sequences; less than 60% occur once, and the top ten carry 15% to 20%. The specimen was blood. Source of these receptors: a man aged 80 or over in good health.

This clonotype was seen a few times. The CDR3 is CSVRAAGETQYF. The DNA of the CDR3 is TGCAGCGTCAGGGCCGCAGGAGAGACCCAGTACTTC. The rearrangement uses TRBV29-1 and TRBJ2-5; possible D gene TRBD1, 5 bases. CDR1 and CDR2 from the germline V gene are SQVTM and ANQGSEA. The CDR3 spans 12 residues. The V end lost 6 bases, the J end lost 4 bases, and 12 bases lay between the germline ends.

This clonotype was observed a few times. This sequence joins TRBV28 and TRBJ2-3, with a weak D call TRBD1 (5 bases). The germline gives CDR1 MDHEN, CDR2 SYDVKM. There are 13 residues in the CDR3. V was clipped by 7 bases and J by 4 bases, with 12 bases between them. The CDR3 is CASIEARADTQYF. The CDR3 DNA sequence: TGTGCCAGCATTGAAGCCAGGGCAGATACGCAGTATTTT.

The chain employs TRBV7-6 and TRBJ2-5; D is uncertain. This CDR3 comprises 14 residues. V lost 5 bases to trimming and J lost 0 bases, with 10 bases between them. Germline V gene data show CDR1 as SGHVS and CDR2 as FNYEAQ. The CDR3 DNA sequence: TGTGCCAGCAGCGTCGGACCGTACCAAGAGACCCAGTACTTC. Protein product: CASSVGPYQETQYF.

The V call is TRBV7-2, the J call TRBJ2-7; D gene uncertain. The germline V gene has CDR1 SGHTA and CDR2 FQGNSA. This CDR3 region has 17 residues. V gave up 0 bases and J gave up 7 bases, with 22 bases separating them. The CDR3 sequence is CASSLAPPASSYNEQYF. CDR3 bases: TGTGCCAGCAGCTTAGCGCCCCCAGCGAGCTCCTACAATGAGCAGTACTTC.

With regard to this clonotype: Mismatch with germline at one junction end may stem from a read error. The CDR3 sequence is CAGSYPTTYEQYF. The CDR3 DNA is TGTGCCGGCAGTTACCCGACAACTTACGAGCAGTACTTC. The J gene is TRBJ2-7, the V gene TRBV6-2 or TRBV6-3; D ambiguous. The germline V gene encodes CDR1 MNHEY and CDR2 SVGEGT. CDR3 length: 13 residues.

The sample holds a few counts of this clonotype. The V gene is TRBV7-2, the J gene TRBJ2-7; no clear D gene. V lost 1 base to trimming and J lost 3 bases, with 7 bases between them. The CDR3 runs to 13 residues. CDR1 and CDR2 (germline): SGHTA, FQGNSA. DNA for the CDR3: TGTGCCAGCAGCTTAGAAAAGGGCTACGAGCAGTACTTC. It specifies CASSLEKGYEQYF.

This chain joins TRBV5-1 and TRBJ2-4; the D is unclear. Judging by the DNA end, TRBJ2-7 fits better; the J call may be wrong. Germline lookup yields CDR1 SGHRS and CDR2 YFSETQ. CDR3 length: 14 residues. This CDR3 reads CASNREGSIYEQYF. In DNA form, the CDR3 reads TGCGCCAGCAACCGTGAAGGGTCTATCTACGAGCAGTACTTC.

This chain uses TRBV7-9 with TRBJ2-7; 10 nucleotides match TRBD2. Per the germline V gene, CDR1 is SEHNR and CDR2 is FQNEAQ (reference sequence). With V trimmed by 6 bases and J by 5 bases, 7 bases remained unmatched. The CDR3 has 14 amino acids. The CDR3 is CASRGGLATNEQYF. CDR3 bases: TGTGCCAGCAGGGGGGGACTAGCGACAAACGAGCAGTACTTC.

This clonotype was observed many times. The rearrangement uses TRBV6-2 or TRBV6-3 and TRBJ2-7; a weak D match, TRBD2 (5 bases). Germline loops: CDR1 MNHEY, CDR2 SVGEGT. V gave up 8 bases and J gave up 2 bases, with 16 bases separating them. The CDR3 totals 14 residues. DNA for the CDR3: TGTGCCAGCTGGGGAGCGGTCCAGACCTACGAGCAGTACTTC. It codes for CASWGAVQTYEQYF.

This clonotype occurred a few times. This CDR3 reads CASSATGTYEQYF. The CDR3 DNA follows: TGTGCCAGCAGCGCGACAGGGACCTACGAGCAGTACTTC. This chain uses TRBV7-6 with TRBJ2-7; 7 bases fit TRBD1. V was clipped by 5 bases and J by 2 bases; unmatched bases: 3. CDR1 is SGHVS, CDR2 FNYEAQ, per germline. This CDR3 spans 13 amino acids.

A few counts support this clonotype. This chain links TRBV7-9 with TRBJ2-1, with D perhaps matching TRBD2 (6 bases). This CDR3 is 15 amino acids long. Trimming left V 7 bases short and J 0 bases short, with 13 bases between. The germline V gene has CDR1 SEHNR and CDR2 FQNEAQ (reference sequence). Written as DNA, the CDR3 is TGTGCCAGCACCCCCCGGCGGGACTCCTACAATGAGCAGTTCTTC. Encoded protein: CASTPRRDSYNEQFF.

The chain is built from TRBV21-1 and TRBJ2-4. TRBV21-1 is shown as a pseudogene. This CDR3 spans 19 amino acids. DNA of the CDR3: TGTGCCAGCAGCAACCCCGATCTTTCTGGTATATTAGCCAAAAACATTCAGTACTTC. This encodes CASSNPDLSGILAKNIQYF.

Details on this clonotype: A clone one base away is much larger, so this may be a read error. The chain is built from TRBV9 and TRBJ2-3, with a tentative D call TRBD1 (5 bases). This CDR3 is 13 amino acids long. Germline CDR1 and CDR2: SGDLS and YYNGEE. The CDR3, as DNA: TGTGCCAGCAGCGAGGACAACACAGGTACGCAGTATTTT. Translated, it gives CASSEDNTGTQYF.

The gene calls are TRBV11-3 and TRBJ2-3; no definite D call. Germline V CDR1 and CDR2: SGHNT, YENEEA. The CDR3 has 13 residues. Trimming removed 3 bases at V and 6 bases at J, with 10 bases between. DNA of the CDR3: TGTGCCAGCAGCTTTGGACCCCAGGATACGCAGTATTTT. As protein: CASSFGPQDTQYF.

This clonotype occurred a few times. The gene calls are TRBV5-1 and TRBJ2-3, with D possibly TRBD2 on 7 matching bases. The CDR3 is made up of 17 amino acids. The ends were cut back, 5 bases at V and 4 bases at J, with 23 bases in the middle. CDR1 and CDR2 from the germline V gene are SGHRS and YFSETQ. CDR3 nucleotide sequence: TGCGCCAGCAGGGCCCAGCCAAGTGAGGGGGGGGCAGATACGCAGTATTTT. This gives the protein CASRAQPSEGGADTQYF.

The chain recombines TRBV7-2 with TRBJ2-5; 13 positions match TRBD2. V gave up 0 bases and J gave up 2 bases; unmatched junction bases: 9. CDR3 length: 19 amino acids. Per germline, CDR1 SGHTA and CDR2 FQGNSA. DNA of the CDR3: TGTGCCAGCAGCTTAGCGGTAGGACTAGCGGGAGTGGGACAAGAGACCCAGTACTTC. It specifies CASSLAVGLAGVGQETQYF.

The chain carries TRBV5-1 and TRBJ2-3; weak D call: TRBD2 (6 bases). Germline CDR1 reads SGHRS; CDR2 reads YFSETQ. The germline V and J ends were trimmed by 0 bases and 4 bases, with 9 bases remaining between them. The CDR3 totals 14 residues. DNA for the CDR3: TGCGCCAGCAGCTTGGAGTGGGGGGCAGATACGCAGTATTTT. Translated, it gives CASSLEWGADTQYF.

This clonotype was picked up a small number of times. The chain carries TRBV7-2 and TRBJ2-1; 9 nucleotides match TRBD2. Germline V gene data show CDR1 as SGHTA and CDR2 as FQGNSA. V was clipped by 3 bases and J by 5 bases; unmatched bases: 5. The CDR3 has 15 residues. The chain's CDR3 is CASSFSGRTHNEQFF. The CDR3 DNA follows: TGTGCCAGCAGCTTTAGCGGGAGAACCCACAATGAGCAGTTCTTC.

The rearrangement joins TRBV29-1 to TRBJ1-2; D perhaps matches TRBD1 (6 bases). V was cut by 4 bases and J by 6 bases, with 9 bases left in between. The CDR3 consists of 11 residues. Germline CDR1 and CDR2: SQVTM and ANQGSEA. As DNA, the CDR3 is TGCAGCGTTGTACAGGGCCATGGCTACACCTTC. Translated: CSVVQGHGYTF.

The CDR3 sequence: CASSESGGLLPATQYF. CDR3 in DNA: TGCGCCAGCAGTGAGTCGGGAGGCCTCCTGCCCGCAACGCAGTATTTT. The gene calls are TRBV10-2 and TRBJ2-3, with D possibly being TRBD2 (6 bases). There are 16 residues in the CDR3. Trimming took 0 bases from V and 9 from J, leaving 19 bases between them. Germline assignment: CDR1 WSHSY and CDR2 SAAADI.

The CDR3 reads CASSEEGRFSGANEQFF. The CDR3 region has the DNA TGTGCCAGCAGTGAAGAGGGGCGATTTAGCGGGGCCAATGAGCAGTTCTTC. The chain uses TRBV25-1 and TRBJ2-1; 8 nucleotides align to TRBD2. The V gene's germline CDR1 is MGHDK and CDR2 SYGVNS. V was pared by 2 bases and J by 6 bases, with 12 bases of the junction left unmatched. This CDR3 region has 17 residues.

The chain couples TRBV29-1 to TRBJ2-1; 15 bases match TRBD2. Germline lookup yields CDR1 SQVTM and CDR2 ANQGSEA. Germline trimming cut 7 bases from V and 8 bases from J; bases unmatched to any gene: 15. CDR3 length: 17 residues. Written as DNA, the CDR3 is TGCAGCGGGGTGGGACTAGCGGGGGGACGAACGCTCCATGAGCAGTTCTTC. This translates into CSGVGLAGGRTLHEQFF.

Only one count was recorded for this clonotype. V and J are TRBV12-3 or TRBV12-4 and TRBJ1-2; D possibly corresponds to TRBD1 (5 bases). The length of the CDR3 is 14 residues. V was cut by 3 bases and J by 3 bases, with 11 bases left in between. CDR3 bases: TGTGCCAGCAGTTTGAGGCGACAGTACTATGGCTACACCTTC. Translating it yields CASSLRRQYYGYTF.

The genes are TRBV29-1 and TRBJ2-3, with 12 bases matching TRBD2. V lost 1 base, J lost 4 bases, and 9 bases stayed unmatched. CDR1 is SQVTM and CDR2 is ANQGSEA in the germline V gene. This CDR3 contains 17 residues. CDR3 sequence (DNA): TGCAGCGTTGAAGGTTTAGGGCTAGCGGGAGGGGCAGATACGCAGTATTTT. Its translation: CSVEGLGLAGGADTQYF.

The chain recombines TRBV20-1 with TRBJ2-3; 15 positions agree with TRBD2. The junction had 5 bases not matched to a gene; V was cut back by 1 base and J by 0 bases. Germline V gene sequence: CDR1 DFQATT, CDR2 SNEGSKA (reference sequence). This CDR3 comprises 18 residues. DNA for the CDR3: TGCAGTGCTAGAGCGGGACTAGCGGGAGGCCACAGCACAGATACGCAGTATTTT. Its protein product is CSARAGLAGGHSTDTQYF.